This T cell receptor (beta chain) was sequenced in a study of blood T cell repertoires in COVID-19. The wider study: PBMCs, B-cell-depleted T cells, or T cells were the source of the cDNA or gDNA that made up the material.

This CDR3 has 15 residues. Germline V gene sequence: CDR1 LNHDA, CDR2 SQIVND (reference sequence). The V segment lost 4 bases and the J segment 3 bases; nucleotides outside the gene matches: 2. Exposed study participants had met a COVID-19 case within 2 weeks before entry. Some clones are missing from TCRdb's copy, which holds only in-frame ones; the method was immunoSEQ multiplex PCR. The sample lists hundreds of thousands of clones, approximately 90% occurring once. The genes are TRBV19 and TRBJ2-1; 11 bases are a match to TRBD2. The source of this sequence is a man aged 45-60 years who had been exposed to COVID-19. The specimen sequenced was PBMCs or T cells enriched from blood (not recorded which). CDR3 nucleotides: TGTGCCAGTAGTAAGACTAGCGGGATCTACAATGAGCAGTTCTTC. Its translation is CASSKTSGIYNEQFF.